The 10 T cell receptor beta chains in this list originate from one sample, sequenced in a study of T cell responses to AZD1222 COVID-19 vaccine. The table came from immunoSEQ multiplex PCR; TCRdb's copy has only in-frame clones and leaves some out. The repertoire holds around 140,000 clones, with under 95% as singletons. This material consisted of peripheral blood, taken 28 days after the second AZD1222 dose. These receptors came from an adult who received the AZD1222 COVID-19 vaccine.

This chain links TRBV13 with TRBJ1-1, with no clear D. Germline CDR1 is PRHDT and CDR2 is FYEKMQ (reference sequence). V lost 4 bases to trimming and J lost 0 bases, with 9 bases between them. The CDR3 covers 14 residues. DNA of the CDR3: TGTGCCAGCAGCTCCGGACGGATGAACACTGAAGCTTTCTTT. Translated: CASSSGRMNTEAFF.

This chain uses TRBV6-5 with TRBJ2-7; 10 positions agree with TRBD2. The CDR3 is made up of 15 amino acids. J lost 1 base, V lost 2 bases, and 2 bases had no gene match. Germline assignment: CDR1 MNHEY and CDR2 SVGAGI. The CDR3: CASSYGLAESYEQYF. The CDR3 nucleotides read TGTGCCAGCAGTTACGGACTAGCGGAGTCCTACGAGCAGTACTTC.

In this sample, this clone turned up once. At one end, the junction sequence differs from germline, possibly due to a read error. V usage is TRBV7-6 and J usage is TRBJ1-2; TRBD1 might be the D (5 bases). Germline V gives CDR1 SGHVS, CDR2 FNYEAQ. This CDR3 has 17 residues. This CDR3 reads CASSLGPGGVLNSGYTF. For the CDR3, the DNA is TGTGCCAGCAGCTTGGGACCCGGGGGAGTCCTAAACTCTGGCTACACCTTC.

The chain recombines TRBV5-4 with TRBJ1-3; D perhaps matches TRBD1 (6 bases). In germline, CDR1 is SGHNT, CDR2 YYREEE (reference sequence). The CDR3 covers 15 residues. Trimming cost V 4 bases and J 0 bases, with 11 bases left between them. The chain's CDR3 is CASSGRGTSGNTIYF. DNA for the CDR3: TGTGCCAGCAGCGGGAGGGGGACCTCTGGAAACACCATATATTTT.

V usage is TRBV19 and J usage is TRBJ1-4, with TRBD1 as a possible D gene (5 bases). Germline assignment: CDR1 LNHDA and CDR2 SQIVND (reference sequence). This CDR3 is built from 14 residues. Trimming shortened V by 6 bases and J by 0 bases, and 8 bases separated the two germline ends. The CDR3 DNA is TGTGCCAGTAGCCCGACAGCAACTAATGAAAAACTGTTTTTT. Translation gives CASSPTATNEKLFF.

The chain links TRBV6-4 to TRBJ2-2; 7 bases match TRBD2. Germline V CDR1 and CDR2: MRHNA, SNTAGT. There are 15 residues in the CDR3. Trimming at V came to 6 bases and at J to 0 bases, leaving 4 bases not matched to a gene. The CDR3 nucleotides are TGTGCCAGCAGGGGACTATCTACGAACACCGGGGAGCTGTTTTTT. Translation: CASRGLSTNTGELFF.

This chain links TRBV19 with TRBJ1-5; D is unresolved. Trimming took off 0 bases at V and 5 bases at J, with 5 bases between the two ends. The CDR3 sequence is 13 residues long. The germline CDR1 and CDR2 sequences are LNHDA and SQIVND (reference sequence). The CDR3 is CASSIDRYQPQHF. In DNA form, the CDR3 reads TGTGCCAGTAGTATAGATCGGTATCAGCCCCAGCATTTT.

This clone was detected only a few times. Here the CDR3 reads CASSISASGTIGSYNEQFF. CDR3 DNA: TGTGCCAGTAGTATTTCGGCTAGCGGGACTATTGGCTCCTACAATGAGCAGTTCTTC. The rearrangement joins TRBV19 to TRBJ2-1, with TRBD2 matching 9 bases. The germline gives CDR1 LNHDA, CDR2 SQIVND (reference sequence). V lost 3 bases to trimming and J lost 0 bases; unmatched junction nucleotides: 12. This CDR3 comprises 19 residues.

To note about this clone: Other DNA sequences in this sample translate to the same CDR3. The V and J genes are TRBV9 and TRBJ1-5; the D is unclear. Germline V gives CDR1 SGDLS, CDR2 YYNGEE. V lost 0 bases and J 0 bases, leaving 4 bases between the germline ends. The CDR3 sequence is 14 residues long. This CDR3 reads CASSVEGSNQPQHF. CDR3 nucleotides: TGTGCCAGCAGCGTAGAAGGTAGCAATCAGCCCCAGCATTTT.

The chain links TRBV21-1 to TRBJ2-3; whether TRBD2, the table's D call, matches the DNA was not checked. TRBV21-1 is a recognized pseudogene. The CDR3 has 18 residues. The DNA for the CDR3 is TGTGCCAGCAGCAAATCGTGGGGAGCGGGAGTAGGGACAGATACGCAGTATTTT. Its translation: CASSKSWGAGVGTDTQYF.